This entry lists 7 T cell receptor beta chains sequenced from one sample in a study of blood T cell repertoires in COVID-19. Clones were sequenced by immunoSEQ multiplex PCR, and TCRdb holds only the in-frame ones, with some missing. This sample has approximately 67,000 clones, with approximately 90% found just once. Material: peripheral blood. The source of these receptors is an older woman with active COVID-19.

This clone showed up just once. The chain has TRBV13 and TRBJ2-7; TRBD2 aligns across 7 bases. Trimming took 3 bases from V and 6 from J; bases not matched to a gene: 17. The CDR3 spans 17 residues. From germline, CDR1 is PRHDT and CDR2 FYEKMQ (reference sequence). For the CDR3, the DNA is TGTGCCAGCAGCTTCGGGACTACGATCGGGGCCCCTACCGAGCAGTACTTC. It codes for CASSFGTTIGAPTEQYF.

The chain carries TRBV2 and TRBJ2-3; 14 nucleotides align to TRBD2. V lost 2 bases and J lost 8; bases outside the gene matches: 6. Per germline, CDR1 SNHLY and CDR2 FYNNEI. There are 16 residues in the CDR3. CDR3 DNA: TGTGCCAGCAGTGAAATGGGACTAGCGGGAGCGGGTACGCAGTATTTT. This codes for CASSEMGLAGAGTQYF. Together with reference TRBV2 and TRBJ2-3, the CDR3 gives the full variable domain: EPEVTQTPSHQVTQMGQEVILRCVPISNHLYFYWYRQILGQKVEFLVSFYNNEISEKSEIFDDQFSVERPDGSNFTLKIRSTKLEDSAMYFCASSEMGLAGAGTQYFGPGTRLTVL.

The gene calls are TRBV7-9 and TRBJ1-4; TRBD1 matches 11 bases. CDR3 size: 16 residues. V lost 4 bases and J lost 8; bases outside the gene matches: 9. CDR1 and CDR2 from the germline V gene are SEHNR and FQNEAQ (reference sequence). The CDR3, as DNA: TGTGCCAGCAGCTCCGGGACAGGGGGAAGAGGAGAAAAACTGTTTTTT. It specifies CASSSGTGGRGEKLFF.

The chain couples TRBV5-8 to TRBJ1-2, with 7 bases matching TRBD1. The CDR3 is made up of 15 amino acids. The J segment lost 8 bases and the V segment lost 0 bases, leaving 10 bases of the junction unmatched. Germline V gives CDR1 SGHTS, CDR2 YDEGEE. The CDR3 protein is CASSLALTGRGGYTF. DNA for the CDR3: TGTGCCAGCAGCTTGGCGCTGACAGGGAGAGGAGGCTACACCTTC.

This clone was counted once. The chain carries TRBV5-5 and TRBJ2-7, with 7 bases that match TRBD2. CDR1 and CDR2 from the germline V gene are SGHKS and YYEKEE (reference sequence). This CDR3 has 15 amino acids. Trimming cost V 0 bases and J 3 bases; bases outside gene matches: 6. Here the CDR3 reads CASSLEVPSGYEQYF. The CDR3 region has the DNA TGTGCCAGCAGCTTGGAGGTGCCTAGCGGCTACGAGCAGTACTTC.

This sequence joins TRBV19 and TRBJ1-2; 8 positions match TRBD1. The CDR3 is 15 residues long. Germline V gene sequence: CDR1 LNHDA, CDR2 SQIVND (reference sequence). Trimming removed 9 bases from V and 8 bases from J; junction bases left unmatched: 17. CDR3 nucleotide sequence: TGTGCCAGCAGCCCGGGGCAGGGGGCAGCTGGAGGCTACACCTTC. Protein sequence: CASSPGQGAAGGYTF. Supplemented by reference TRBV19 and TRBJ1-2, the full variable domain reads DGGITQSPKYLFRKEGQNVTLSCEQNLNHDAMYWYRQDPGQGLRLIYYSQIVNDFQKGDIAEGYSVSREKKESFPLTVTSAQKNPTAFYLCASSPGQGAAGGYTFGSGTRLTVV.

This CDR3 is CAISERGLNYNEQFF. In DNA form, the CDR3 reads TGTGCCATCAGTGAAAGGGGTTTAAACTACAATGAGCAGTTCTTC. The chain couples TRBV10-3 to TRBJ2-1; perhaps TRBD1 as D (5 bases). The germline V and J ends were trimmed by 3 bases and 3 bases, with 12 bases remaining between them. Germline CDR1 is ENHRY and CDR2 is SYGVKD. The CDR3 length is 15 residues.